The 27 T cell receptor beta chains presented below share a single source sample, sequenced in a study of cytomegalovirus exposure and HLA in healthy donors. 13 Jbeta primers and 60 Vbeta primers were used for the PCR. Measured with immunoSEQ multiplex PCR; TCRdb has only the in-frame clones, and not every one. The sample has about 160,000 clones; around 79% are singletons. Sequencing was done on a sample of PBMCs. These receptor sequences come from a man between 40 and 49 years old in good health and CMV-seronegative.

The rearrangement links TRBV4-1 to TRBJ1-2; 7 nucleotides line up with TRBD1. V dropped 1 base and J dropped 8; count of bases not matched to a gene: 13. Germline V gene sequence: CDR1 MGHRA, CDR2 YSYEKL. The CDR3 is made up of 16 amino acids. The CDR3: CASSQGKGAFMGGYTF. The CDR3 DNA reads TGCGCCAGCAGCCAAGGGAAGGGGGCATTCATGGGAGGCTACACCTTC.

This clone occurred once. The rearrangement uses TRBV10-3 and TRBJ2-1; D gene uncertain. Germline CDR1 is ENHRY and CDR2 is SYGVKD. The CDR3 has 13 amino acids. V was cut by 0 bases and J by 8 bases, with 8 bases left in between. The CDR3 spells CAISESRGYEQFF. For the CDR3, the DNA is TGTGCCATCAGTGAGTCGAGAGGTTATGAGCAGTTCTTC.

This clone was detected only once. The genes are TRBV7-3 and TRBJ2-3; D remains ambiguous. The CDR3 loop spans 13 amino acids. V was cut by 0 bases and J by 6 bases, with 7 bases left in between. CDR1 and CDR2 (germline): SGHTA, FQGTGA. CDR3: CASSLTPQDTQYF. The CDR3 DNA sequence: TGTGCCAGCAGCTTAACCCCACAGGATACGCAGTATTTT.

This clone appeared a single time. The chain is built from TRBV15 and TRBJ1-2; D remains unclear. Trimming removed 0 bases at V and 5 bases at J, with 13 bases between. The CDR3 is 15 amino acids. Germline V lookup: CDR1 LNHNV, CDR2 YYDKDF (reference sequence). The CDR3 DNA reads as TGTGCCACCAGCAGAGATAGAGGAGAGGGTTATGGCTACACCTTC. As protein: CATSRDRGEGYGYTF.

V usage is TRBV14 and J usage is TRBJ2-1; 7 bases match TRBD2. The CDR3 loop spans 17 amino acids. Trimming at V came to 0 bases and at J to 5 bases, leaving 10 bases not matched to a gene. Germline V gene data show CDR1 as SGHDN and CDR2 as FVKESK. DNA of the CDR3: TGTGCCAGCAGCCAAGATGAGTTCGGGGGGTACCACAATGAGCAGTTCTTC. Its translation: CASSQDEFGGYHNEQFF.

The CDR3 loop reads CASSRDRGGNTIYF. In nucleotides, the CDR3 is TGTGCCAGCAGCCGGGACAGGGGTGGAAACACCATATATTTT. The rearrangement joins TRBV11-2 to TRBJ1-3, with 10 bases that match TRBD1. V dropped 5 bases and J dropped 3; count of bases not matched to a gene: 1. Germline lookup yields CDR1 SGHAT and CDR2 FQNNGV. The CDR3 sequence is 14 residues long.

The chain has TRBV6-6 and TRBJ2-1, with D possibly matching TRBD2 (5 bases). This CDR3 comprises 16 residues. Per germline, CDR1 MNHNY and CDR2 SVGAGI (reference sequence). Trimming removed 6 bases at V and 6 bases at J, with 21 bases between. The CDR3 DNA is TGTGCCAGCAGAGGAGCCGGGGTTAGTGGACGCAATGAGCAGTTCTTC. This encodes CASRGAGVSGRNEQFF.

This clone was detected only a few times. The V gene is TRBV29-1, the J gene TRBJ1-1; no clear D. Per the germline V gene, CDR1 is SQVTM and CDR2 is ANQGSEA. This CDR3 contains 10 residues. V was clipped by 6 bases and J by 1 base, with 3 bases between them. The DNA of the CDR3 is TGCAGCGTCAAGAACACTGAAGCTTTCTTT. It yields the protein CSVKNTEAFF.

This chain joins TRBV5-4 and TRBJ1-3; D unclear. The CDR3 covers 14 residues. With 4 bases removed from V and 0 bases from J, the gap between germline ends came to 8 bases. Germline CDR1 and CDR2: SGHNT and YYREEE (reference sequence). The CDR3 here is CASSLRDSGNTIYF. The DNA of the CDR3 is TGTGCCAGCAGCCTGAGGGACTCTGGAAACACCATATATTTT.

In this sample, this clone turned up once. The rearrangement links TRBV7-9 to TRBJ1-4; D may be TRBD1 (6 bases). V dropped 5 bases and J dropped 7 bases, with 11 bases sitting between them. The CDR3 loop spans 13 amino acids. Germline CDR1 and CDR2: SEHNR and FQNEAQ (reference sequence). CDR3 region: CASSQDSSEKLFF. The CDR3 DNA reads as TGTGCCAGCAGCCAGGACAGTTCTGAAAAACTGTTTTTT. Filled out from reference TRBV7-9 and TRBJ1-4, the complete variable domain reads DTGVSQNPRHKITKRGQNVTFRCDPISEHNRLYWYRQTLGQGPEFLTYFQNEAQLEKSRLLSDRFSAERPKGSFSTLEIQRTEQGDSAMYLCASSQDSSEKLFFGSGTQLSVL.

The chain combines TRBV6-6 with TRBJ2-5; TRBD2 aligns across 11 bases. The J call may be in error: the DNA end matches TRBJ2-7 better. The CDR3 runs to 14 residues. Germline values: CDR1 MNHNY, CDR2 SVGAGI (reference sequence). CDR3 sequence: CASSPSGRPYEQYF. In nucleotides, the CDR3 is TGTGCCAGCAGTCCTAGCGGGAGGCCCTACGAGCAGTACTTC.

In nucleotides, the CDR3 is TGTGCCAGCAGCTTAGCGCTTAATCGGGGCACAGATACGCAGTATTTT. Amino acid sequence: CASSLALNRGTDTQYF. The V call is TRBV7-6, the J call TRBJ2-3; D gene unclear. This CDR3 is 16 amino acids long. Trimming stripped 0 bases from V and 1 base from J, with 11 bases between. Germline V gene data show CDR1 as SGHVS and CDR2 as FNYEAQ. Based on the CDR3 plus reference TRBV7-6 and TRBJ2-3, the full variable domain is GAGVSQSPRYKVTKRGQDVALRCDPISGHVSLYWYRQALGQGPEFLTYFNYEAQQDKSGLPNDRFSAERPEGSISTLTIQRTEQRDSAMYRCASSLALNRGTDTQYFGPGTRLTVL.

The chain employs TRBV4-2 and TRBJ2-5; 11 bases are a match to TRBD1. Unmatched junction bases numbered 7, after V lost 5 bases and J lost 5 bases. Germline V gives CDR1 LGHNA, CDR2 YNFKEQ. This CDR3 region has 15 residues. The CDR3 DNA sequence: TGTGCCAGCAGCGGGGGGACAGGGGGTGGGGAGACCCAGTACTTC. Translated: CASSGGTGGGETQYF.

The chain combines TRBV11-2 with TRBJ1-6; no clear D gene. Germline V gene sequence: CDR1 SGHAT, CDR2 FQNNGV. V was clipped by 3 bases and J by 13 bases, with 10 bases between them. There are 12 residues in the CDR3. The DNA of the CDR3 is TGTGCCAGCAGCTTTTACGCTAAGCCCCTCCACTTT. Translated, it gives CASSFYAKPLHF.

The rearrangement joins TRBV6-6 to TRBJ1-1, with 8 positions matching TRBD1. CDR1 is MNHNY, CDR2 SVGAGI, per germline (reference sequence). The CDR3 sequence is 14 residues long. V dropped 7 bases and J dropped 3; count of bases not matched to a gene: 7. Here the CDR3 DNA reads TGTGCCAGCACTCCAGGGGGCGCGGACACTGAAGCTTTCTTT. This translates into CASTPGGADTEAFF.

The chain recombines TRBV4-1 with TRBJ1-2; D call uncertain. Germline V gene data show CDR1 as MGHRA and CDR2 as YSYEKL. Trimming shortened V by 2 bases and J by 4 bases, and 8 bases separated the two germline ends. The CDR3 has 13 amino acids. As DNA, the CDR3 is TGCGCCAGCAGCCAACAGGCCTTCTATGGCTACACCTTC. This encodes CASSQQAFYGYTF.

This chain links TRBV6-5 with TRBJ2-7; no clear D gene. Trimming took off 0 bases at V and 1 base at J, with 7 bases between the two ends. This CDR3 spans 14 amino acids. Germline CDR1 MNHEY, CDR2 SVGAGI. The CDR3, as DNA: TGTGCCAGCAGTTACTCTGACTTGTCCTACGAGCAGTACTTC. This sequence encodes CASSYSDLSYEQYF.

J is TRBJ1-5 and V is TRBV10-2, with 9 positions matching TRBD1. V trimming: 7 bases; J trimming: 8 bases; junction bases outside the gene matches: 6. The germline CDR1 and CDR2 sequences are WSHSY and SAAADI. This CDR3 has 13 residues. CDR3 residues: CASTGTGNKPQHF. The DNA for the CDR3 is TGCGCCAGCACCGGGACAGGGAATAAGCCCCAGCATTTT.

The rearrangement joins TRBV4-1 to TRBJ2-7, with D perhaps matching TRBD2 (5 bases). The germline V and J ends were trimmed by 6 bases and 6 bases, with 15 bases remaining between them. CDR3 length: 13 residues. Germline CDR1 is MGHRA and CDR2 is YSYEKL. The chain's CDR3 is CASRSSGSGEQYF. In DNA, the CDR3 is TGCGCCAGCAGATCTTCCGGAAGCGGCGAGCAGTACTTC.

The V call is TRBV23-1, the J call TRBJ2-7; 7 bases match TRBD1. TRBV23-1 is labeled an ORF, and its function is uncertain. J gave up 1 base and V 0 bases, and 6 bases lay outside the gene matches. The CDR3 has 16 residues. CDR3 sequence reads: CASSQSRRGQSYEQYF. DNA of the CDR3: TGCGCCAGCAGTCAATCTAGAAGGGGGCAGTCCTACGAGCAGTACTTC.

The CDR3 is CASSKELPYNEQFF. CDR3 nucleotides: TGTGCCAGCAGTAAAGAACTACCATACAATGAGCAGTTCTTC. This chain links TRBV2 with TRBJ2-1, with D unresolved. V was shortened by 5 bases and J by 4 bases, with 12 bases between the two germline ends. This CDR3 has 14 amino acids. The germline CDR1 and CDR2 sequences are SNHLY and FYNNEI.

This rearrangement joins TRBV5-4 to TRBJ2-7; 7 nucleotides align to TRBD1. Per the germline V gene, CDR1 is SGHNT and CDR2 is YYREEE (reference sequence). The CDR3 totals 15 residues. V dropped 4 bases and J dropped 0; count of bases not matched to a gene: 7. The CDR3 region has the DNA TGTGCCAGCAGCCTTCAGGGACAGCACTCCTACGAGCAGTACTTC. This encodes CASSLQGQHSYEQYF.

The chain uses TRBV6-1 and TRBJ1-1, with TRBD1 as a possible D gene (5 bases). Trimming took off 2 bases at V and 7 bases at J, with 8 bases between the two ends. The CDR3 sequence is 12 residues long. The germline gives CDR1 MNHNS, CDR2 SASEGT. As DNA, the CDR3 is TGTGCCAGCAGTGAATTCGGGGGTGAAGCTTTCTTT. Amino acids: CASSEFGGEAFF.

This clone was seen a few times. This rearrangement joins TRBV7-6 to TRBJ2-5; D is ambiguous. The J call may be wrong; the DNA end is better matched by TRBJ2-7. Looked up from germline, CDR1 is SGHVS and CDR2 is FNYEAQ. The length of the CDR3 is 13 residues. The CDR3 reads CASSSRFSYEQYF. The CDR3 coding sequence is TGTGCCAGCAGCTCAAGATTTTCCTACGAGCAGTACTTC.

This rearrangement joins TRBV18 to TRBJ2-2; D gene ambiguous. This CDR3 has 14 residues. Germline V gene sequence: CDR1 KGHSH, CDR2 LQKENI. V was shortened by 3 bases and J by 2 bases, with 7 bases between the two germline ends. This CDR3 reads CASSPSENTGELFF. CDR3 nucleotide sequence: TGTGCCAGCTCACCTTCAGAAAACACCGGGGAGCTGTTTTTT.

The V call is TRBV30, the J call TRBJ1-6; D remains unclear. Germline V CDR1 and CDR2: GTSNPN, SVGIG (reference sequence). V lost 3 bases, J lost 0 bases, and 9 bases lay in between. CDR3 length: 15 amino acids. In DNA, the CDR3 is TGTGCCTGGAGGACCGGAGGCTCCTATAATTCACCCCTCCACTTT. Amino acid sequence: CAWRTGGSYNSPLHF. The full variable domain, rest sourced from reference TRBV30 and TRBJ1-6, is SQTIHQWPATLVQPVGSPLSLECTVEGTSNPNLYWYRQAAGRGLQLLFYSVGIGQISSEVPQNLSASRPQDRQFILSSKKLLLSDSGFYLCAWRTGGSYNSPLHFGNGTRLTVT.

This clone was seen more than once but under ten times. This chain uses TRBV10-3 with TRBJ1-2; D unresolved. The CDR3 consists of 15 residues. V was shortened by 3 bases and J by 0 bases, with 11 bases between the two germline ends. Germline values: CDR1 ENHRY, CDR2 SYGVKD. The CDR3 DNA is TGTGCCATCAGTGAAGAGGCCGTAGCTAACTATGGCTACACCTTC. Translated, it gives CAISEEAVANYGYTF.